This is a list of T cell receptor beta chains from one sample in a study of sequential checkpoint blockade in melanoma. This table comes from immunoSEQ multiplex PCR, and its TCRdb copy is limited to in-frame clones, with some not included. The sample contains 5,000 to 6,500 clones, around 59% of which appear only once. Specimen: CD8+ T cells sorted from blood (inferred from file names), collected from a patient given nivolumab and ipilimumab in sequence. These receptors all come from a human donor with melanoma. CDR3s include the opening cysteine and the closing phenylalanine or tryptophan. Fields, in order: CDR3 protein, CDR3 DNA, V gene, D gene, clone size, J gene. A D gene is named only where the DNA matches it firmly. Clone size, where shown, is once, few, many, or a class for clones that have expanded.

CDR3: CASSGGLDRNTEAFF
DNA: TGTGCCAGCAGCGGAGGGCTTGACAGGAACACTGAAGCTTTCTTT
V: TRBV7-9
D: -
size: -
J: TRBJ1-1

CDR3: CAAGQLSYNEQFF
DNA: TGTGCCGCCGGACAGCTATCCTACAATGAGCAGTTCTTC
V: TRBV2
D: -
size: -
J: TRBJ2-1

CDR3: CASSQTTGYGYTF
DNA: TGTGCCAGCAGCCAAACGACAGGCTATGGCTACACCTTC
V: TRBV4-2
D: -
size: once
J: TRBJ1-2

CDR3: CASSGTGGDTQYF
DNA: TGTGCCAGCAGTGGGACAGGGGGAGATACGCAGTATTTT
V: TRBV27
D: TRBD1
size: -
J: TRBJ2-3

CDR3: CASSLLVTDTQYF
DNA: TGTGCCAGCAGCTTACTTGTCACAGATACGCAGTATTTT
V: TRBV7-6
D: -
size: -
J: TRBJ2-3

CDR3: CAWSITYEQYF
DNA: TGTGCCTGGAGTATCACCTACGAGCAGTACTTC
V: TRBV30
D: -
size: -
J: TRBJ2-7

CDR3: CASRTGSSEAFF
DNA: TGTGCCAGCCGGACAGGGTCGAGTGAAGCTTTCTTT
V: TRBV7-8
D: TRBD1
size: -
J: TRBJ1-1

CDR3: CASSLDRAKNEQFF
DNA: TGTGCCAGCAGTTTGGACAGGGCAAAGAATGAGCAGTTCTTC
V: TRBV27
D: TRBD1
size: -
J: TRBJ2-1

CDR3: CASSVASEGYTF
DNA: TGCGCCAGCAGCGTGGCCTCGGAGGGCTACACCTTC
V: TRBV5-1
D: -
size: -
J: TRBJ1-2

CDR3: CASSQDVLASSTDTQYF
DNA: TGCGCCAGCAGCCAAGATGTACTAGCGAGTAGCACAGATACGCAGTATTTT
V: TRBV4-1
D: TRBD2
size: once
J: TRBJ2-3

CDR3: CASGLGQGSLSEQFF
DNA: TGCGCCAGCGGGCTCGGACAGGGGTCCCTCTCGGAGCAGTTCTTC
V: TRBV4-1
D: TRBD1
size: -
J: TRBJ2-1

CDR3: CASSFGETQYF
DNA: TGTGCCAGCAGCTTCGGAGAGACCCAGTACTTC
V: TRBV5-4
D: -
size: -
J: TRBJ2-5

CDR3: CASSAGDSTLDTQYF
DNA: TGTGCTAGCAGCGCCGGGGACAGTACGCTAGATACGCAGTATTTT
V: TRBV7-7
D: TRBD1
size: -
J: TRBJ2-3

CDR3: CASSYSRVFTGELFF
DNA: TGTGCCAGCAGTTACTCGAGGGTCTTCACCGGGGAGCTGTTTTTT
V: TRBV6-6
D: -
size: -
J: TRBJ2-2

CDR3: CASSHRGRGANTGELFF
DNA: TGTGCCAGCAGTCACCGAGGGAGGGGGGCGAACACCGGGGAGCTGTTTTTT
V: TRBV9
D: -
size: -
J: TRBJ2-2

CDR3: CASSLAGLADEQYF
DNA: TGTGCCAGCAGCTTGGCCGGACTAGCCGACGAGCAGTACTTC
V: TRBV5-4
D: TRBD2
size: -
J: TRBJ2-7

CDR3: CASSQWPGGSNSPLHF
DNA: TGTGCCAGCAGCCAATGGCCAGGGGGGTCTAATTCACCCCTCCACTTT
V: TRBV14
D: TRBD1
size: medium-sized
J: TRBJ1-6